This T cell receptor beta chain appears in the sequencing data of a study of cytomegalovirus exposure and HLA in healthy donors. Study results and caveats: TCR beta V- and J-gene trimming was later associated with a missense DCLRE1C variant. Presence/absence results assume similar sequencing depth per donor, which may not hold.

The germline V gene has CDR1 SGHVS and CDR2 FQNEAQ. Trimming removed 1 base from V and 6 bases from J, with 19 bases in between. CDR3 length equals 17 residues. As for this clone: Its antigen remains unidentified.

PCR was performed using 60 Vbeta and 13 Jbeta primers. Per the original data handling: It was a later analysis that counted about 80 million unique TCR beta chains, of which some 9.9 million were shared. Using immunoSEQ multiplex PCR, the repertoire was profiled, and TCRdb retains in-frame clones only, with some absent. V and J calls and clone size follow that table, whereas D and trimming were derived from the DNA. This sample has about 120,000 clones, with roughly 82% found just once. Specimen: PBMCs. The receptor was isolated from a man between 35 and 55 years old in good health and CMV-seropositive. J is TRBJ1-5 and V is TRBV7-8, with D tentatively TRBD1 (6 bases). The CDR3 sequence: CASSLVLEQGGSQPQHF. The CDR3 bases are TGTGCCAGCAGCTTAGTGCTCGAACAGGGTGGGAGTCAGCCCCAGCATTTT.